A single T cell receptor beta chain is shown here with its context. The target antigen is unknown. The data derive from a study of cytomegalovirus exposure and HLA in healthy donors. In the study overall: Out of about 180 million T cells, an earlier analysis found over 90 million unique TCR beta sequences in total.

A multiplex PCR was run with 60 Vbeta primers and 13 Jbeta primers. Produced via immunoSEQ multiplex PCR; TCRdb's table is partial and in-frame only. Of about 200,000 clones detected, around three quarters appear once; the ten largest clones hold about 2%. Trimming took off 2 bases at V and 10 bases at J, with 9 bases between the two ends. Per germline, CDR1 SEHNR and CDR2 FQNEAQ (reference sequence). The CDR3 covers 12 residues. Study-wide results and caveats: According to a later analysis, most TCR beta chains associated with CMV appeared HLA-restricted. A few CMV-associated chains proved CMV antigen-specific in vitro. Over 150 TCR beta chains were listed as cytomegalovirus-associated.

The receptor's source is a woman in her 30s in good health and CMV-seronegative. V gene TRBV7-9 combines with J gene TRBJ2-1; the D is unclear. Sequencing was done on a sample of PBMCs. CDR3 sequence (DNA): TGTGCCAGCAGCTTAATCTTATTGGAGCAGTTCTTC. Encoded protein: CASSLILLEQFF. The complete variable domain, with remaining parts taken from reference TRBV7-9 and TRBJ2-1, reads DTGVSQNPRHKITKRGQNVTFRCDPISEHNRLYWYRQTLGQGPEFLTYFQNEAQLEKSRLLSDRFSAERPKGSFSTLEIQRTEQGDSAMYLCASSLILLEQFFGPGTRLTVL.